Listed here is a single T cell receptor beta chain. Its antigen remains unidentified. At the DNA level, this CDR3 is encoded by other sequences in the same sample as well. V lost 3 bases and J lost 5; bases outside the gene matches: 4. Germline V gene data show CDR1 as SGHRS and CDR2 as YFSETQ. This CDR3 spans 14 amino acids. This specimen belongs to a study of CD8+ T cells in alopecia areata. Study-level findings and limits: Mice gave a clearer picture of TCR sharing than patients did, possibly for HLA-related reasons.

Sequencing used cDNA as its template, made by extracting RNA and reverse transcribing it. This table comes from immunoSEQ multiplex PCR, and its TCRdb copy is limited to in-frame clones, with some not included. Here the sample spans roughly 150,000 clones, approximately 65% being singletons. The sequencing sample was made of CD8+ T cells sorted from blood. This receptor was obtained from a human donor in good health. V and J are TRBV5-1 and TRBJ2-1, with TRBD2 matching 8 bases. CDR3: CASSSSGRNNEQFF. As DNA, the CDR3 is TGCGCCAGCAGCTCAAGCGGGAGAAACAATGAGCAGTTCTTC.